The clone carrying this T cell receptor beta chain was observed a few times. Its antigen remains unknown. This record comes from a study of radiation and T cells in renal cell carcinoma. Overall study findings and caveats: Irradiated tumors had higher TCR clonality than control tumors. No pretreatment tumor biopsies were available for baseline clonotypes.

The table came from immunoSEQ multiplex PCR; TCRdb's copy has only in-frame clones and leaves some out. This table holds tens of thousands of clones, around 47% found once. Described treatment: 15 Gy SBRT to primary tumor, nephrectomy 4 weeks later. Nephrectomy followed 15 Gy stereotactic body radiation by 4 weeks. The CDR3 spans 11 residues. V was pared by 4 bases and J by 1 base, with 4 bases between. Germline CDR1 is DFQATT and CDR2 is SNEGSKA (reference sequence). Sample: tumor tissue, taken from a patient whose treatment included radiotherapy and nephrectomy. This rearrangement joins TRBV20-1 to TRBJ1-1; D is undetermined. This receptor was obtained from a woman in her forties or fifties with renal cell carcinoma. CDR3: CSATKNTEAFF. CDR3 bases: TGCAGTGCTACAAAGAACACTGAAGCTTTCTTT.